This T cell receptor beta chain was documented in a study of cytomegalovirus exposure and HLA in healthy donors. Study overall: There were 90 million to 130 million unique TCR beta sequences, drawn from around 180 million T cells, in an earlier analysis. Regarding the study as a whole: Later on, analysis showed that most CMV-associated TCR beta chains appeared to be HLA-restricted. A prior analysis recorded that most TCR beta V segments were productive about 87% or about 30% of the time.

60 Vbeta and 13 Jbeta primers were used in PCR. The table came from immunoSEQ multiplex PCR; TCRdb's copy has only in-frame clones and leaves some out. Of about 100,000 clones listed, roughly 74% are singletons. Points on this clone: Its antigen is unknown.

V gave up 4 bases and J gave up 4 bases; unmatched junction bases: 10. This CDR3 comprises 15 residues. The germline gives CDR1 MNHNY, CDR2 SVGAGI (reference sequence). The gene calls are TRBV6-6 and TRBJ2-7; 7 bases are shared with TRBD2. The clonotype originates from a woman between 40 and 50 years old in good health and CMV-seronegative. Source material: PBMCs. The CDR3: CASSSVREGRYEQYF. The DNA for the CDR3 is TGTGCCAGCAGTTCCGTCAGGGAGGGAAGGTACGAGCAGTACTTC.